This T cell receptor beta chain came from a study of molecular identifiers for immune sequencing clone quantification. From germline, CDR1 is SGHAT and CDR2 FQNNGV. Trimming at V came to 5 bases and at J to 0 bases, leaving 7 bases not matched to a gene. The CDR3 totals 15 residues. TCRdb processed the PCR reads anew with MiXCR; each CDR3 protein has one entry. The sample yields about 98,000 distinct CDR3 sequences, 35% seen once. Naive CD8 T cells were FACS-sorted by CD8+CD4-CCR7+CD45RA+ markers. V gene TRBV11-2 combines with J gene TRBJ2-7; 7 bases agree with TRBD2. The sequence was obtained from a human donor in good health. Some libraries in this study had Jurkat cell RNA spiked in. Sequencing used naive CD8+ T cells from blood, with Jurkat cell RNA spiked in. The subset is: FACS-sorted CD8+CD4-CCR7+CD45RA+ naive T cells. In DNA, the CDR3 is TGTGCCAGCAGCCCCGCGGGGGAGAGCTCCTACGAGCAGTACTTC. Protein sequence: CASSPAGESSYEQYF.